One and the same sample provided the 9 T cell receptor beta chains below, sequenced in a study of shared clonotypes between healthy human individuals (dated by TCRdb to 2020 to 2022). Library method: the immunoSEQ multiplex PCR assay. The source is immuneACCESS, and TCRdb retained only in-frame sequences with V and J called. Part of the clones is not carried over; for the studies checked, unresolved V genes explain less than half of this, and the remainder is unexplained. The sample table lists under 2.5 million clones, about nine tenths of them with a count of one. The top ten clonotypes cover around 0.35% of the sample. The sample taken for sequencing was naive CD4+ T cells from PBMCs. The cell subset or site label of this sample denotes: CD45RA+ positively selected. The receptor set was obtained from a man aged 18 to 29 in good health. Some clones in this sample may be carry-over from other donors' samples.

This chain connects TRBV28 to TRBJ2-7, with TRBD1 matching over 10 bases. The CDR3 consists of 17 residues. With V trimmed by 6 bases and J by 5 bases, 16 bases remained unmatched. CDR1 is MDHEN and CDR2 is SYDVKM in the germline V gene. CDR3 bases: TGTGCCAGCAGACAAGACGGCCTCGGGACAGGGGTAAACGAGCAGTACTTC. Its translation is CASRQDGLGTGVNEQYF. The whole variable domain, remainder taken from reference TRBV28 and TRBJ2-7, is DVKVTQSSRYLVKRTGEKVFLECVQDMDHENMFWYRQDPGLGLRLIYFSYDVKMKEKGDIPEGYSVSREKKERFSLILESASTNQTSMYLCASRQDGLGTGVNEQYFGPGTRLTVT.

The V and J genes are TRBV20-1 and TRBJ1-2; D not resolved. This CDR3 has 8 amino acids. Germline V gives CDR1 DFQATT, CDR2 SNEGSKA (reference sequence). The CDR3 sequence is CGSYGYTF. The CDR3 bases are TGCGGGTCCTATGGCTACACCTTC.

The V gene is TRBV4-3, the J gene TRBJ2-3, with D possibly TRBD1 on 6 matching bases. V shed 4 bases and J shed 6 bases, with 26 bases lying between them. This CDR3 has 18 residues. Germline lookup yields CDR1 LGHNA and CDR2 YSLEER. The CDR3 loop is CASSLLWGQGSLADTQYF. The CDR3 region has the DNA TGCGCCAGCAGCCTTCTTTGGGGCCAGGGGAGCCTGGCCGATACGCAGTATTTT.

This chain uses TRBV13 with TRBJ2-3; D remains unclear. The CDR3 runs to 15 residues. Germline assignment: CDR1 PRHDT and CDR2 FYEKMQ (reference sequence). Trimming pared 1 base from V and 0 bases from J, leaving 8 bases between. CDR3 sequence reads: CASSLEGTSTDTQYF. The CDR3 nucleotides are TGTGCCAGCAGCTTAGAGGGAACTAGCACAGATACGCAGTATTTT.

Notes on this clone: The sample carries other DNA sequences with the same CDR3. The genes are TRBV9 and TRBJ2-1, with TRBD2 identical over 11 bases. CDR3 length equals 15 residues. Per germline, CDR1 SGDLS and CDR2 YYNGEE. The V segment lost 4 bases and the J segment 4 bases; nucleotides outside the gene matches: 4. DNA for the CDR3: TGTGCCAGCAGCCCGGGACTAGCGGCTTACAATGAGCAGTTCTTC. It encodes CASSPGLAAYNEQFF.

This clone was observed a single time. The rearrangement links TRBV5-1 to TRBJ2-7; 12 positions agree with TRBD2. Trimming at V came to 4 bases and at J to 6 bases, leaving 11 bases not matched to a gene. Germline loops: CDR1 SGHRS, CDR2 YFSETQ. This CDR3 comprises 16 residues. CDR3 DNA: TGCGCCAGCAGCAGGGAAGGACTAGCGGGACCCTCCGAGCAGTACTTC. This gives the protein CASSREGLAGPSEQYF.

This chain's CDR3 is CASSLTGQGTGNTIYF. DNA for the CDR3: TGTGCCAGCAGCTTAACGGGACAGGGGACTGGAAACACCATATATTTT. This rearrangement joins TRBV7-3 to TRBJ1-3; TRBD1 aligns across 10 bases. The CDR3 is 16 residues long. Germline CDR1 reads SGHTA; CDR2 reads FQGTGA. The J segment lost 2 bases and the V segment lost 0 bases, leaving 1 base of the junction unmatched.

The V gene is TRBV6-1, the J gene TRBJ1-5; D perhaps matches TRBD1 (5 bases). V dropped 2 bases and J dropped 1 base, with 6 bases sitting between them. Germline CDR1 and CDR2: MNHNS and SASEGT. CDR3 length: 14 amino acids. CDR3: CASSERQSNQPQHF. The CDR3 DNA is TGTGCCAGCAGTGAACGACAGAGCAATCAGCCCCAGCATTTT.

J is TRBJ1-2 and V is TRBV6-1; D uncertain. This CDR3 is 13 amino acids long. The V gene lost 4 bases and the J gene lost 1 base, with 7 bases spanning the gap. Germline lookup yields CDR1 MNHNS and CDR2 SASEGT. DNA for the CDR3: TGTGCCAGCAGTGCCGGGATTAACTATGGCTACACCTTC. Translated, it gives CASSAGINYGYTF.